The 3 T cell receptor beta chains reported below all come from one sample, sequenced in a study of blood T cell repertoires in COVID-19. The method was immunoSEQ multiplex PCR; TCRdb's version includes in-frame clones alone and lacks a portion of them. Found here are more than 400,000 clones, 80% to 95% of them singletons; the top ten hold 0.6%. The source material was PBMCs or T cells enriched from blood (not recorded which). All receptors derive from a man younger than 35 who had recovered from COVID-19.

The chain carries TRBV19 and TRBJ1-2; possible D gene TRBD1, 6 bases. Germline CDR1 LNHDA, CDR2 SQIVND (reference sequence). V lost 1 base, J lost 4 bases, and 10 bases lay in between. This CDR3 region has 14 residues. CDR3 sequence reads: CASSIGGGGYGYTF. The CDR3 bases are TGTGCCAGTAGTATAGGAGGGGGTGGCTATGGCTACACCTTC.

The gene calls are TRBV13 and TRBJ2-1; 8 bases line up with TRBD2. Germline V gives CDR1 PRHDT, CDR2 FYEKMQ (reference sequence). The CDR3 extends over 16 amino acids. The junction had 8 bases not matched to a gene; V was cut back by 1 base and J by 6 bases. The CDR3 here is CASSLDGTRRLNEQFF. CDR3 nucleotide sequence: TGTGCCAGCAGCTTAGATGGGACTAGGAGGCTCAATGAGCAGTTCTTC.

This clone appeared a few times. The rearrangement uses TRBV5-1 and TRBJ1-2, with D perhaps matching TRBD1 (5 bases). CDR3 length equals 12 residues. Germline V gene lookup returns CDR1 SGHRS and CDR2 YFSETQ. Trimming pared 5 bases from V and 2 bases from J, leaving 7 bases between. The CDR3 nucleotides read TGCGCCAGCAGGACAGAAAACTATGGCTACACCTTC. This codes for CASRTENYGYTF. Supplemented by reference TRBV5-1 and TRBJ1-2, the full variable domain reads KAGVTQTPRYLIKTRGQQVTLSCSPISGHRSVSWYQQTPGQGLQFLFEYFSETQRNKGNFPGRFSGRQFSNSRSEMNVSTLELGDSALYLCASRTENYGYTFGSGTRLTVV.